Given below is one T cell receptor (beta chain) in context. What it binds is not known. This record belongs to a study of T cell repertoires in cytomegalovirus infection. For the study at large: HLA-B-restricted CMV epitopes that are well studied, plus recently identified HLA-C-restricted ones, were used by the study. CMV infection and matching HLA type were both indicated by public TCR beta signatures.

TCRdb processed the reads anew with MiXCR; each CDR3 protein has one entry. The sample includes approximately 470,000 distinct CDR3 sequences, 40% to 50% of them seen just once. Findings and caveats of the study: Dominating the ex vivo response were TCR beta clonotypes that were CMV-specific and HLA-C-restricted. Using cumulative public TCR beta family frequency, the authors identified those who carried CMV together with the relevant HLA.

The TCR sequence derives from a human donor in good health (CMV status not recorded). Some clones in this sample may be carry-over from other donors' samples. The sequences come from cultured PBMCs, collected from culture after CMV antigen stimulation.

Written as DNA, the CDR3 is TGTGCCAGCACCCCCGCCGGGACAGACCAAACCGGGGAGCTGTTTTTT. Its translation is CASTPAGTDQTGELFF. This chain connects TRBV5-4 to TRBJ2-2; 7 nucleotides align to TRBD1. J was trimmed by 5 bases and V by 6 bases; bases with no gene match: 13. Germline CDR1 reads SGHNT; CDR2 reads YYREEE (reference sequence). The CDR3 is made up of 16 amino acids. The full variable domain, its missing parts supplied by reference TRBV5-4 and TRBJ2-2, is ETGVTQSPTHLIKTRGQQVTLRCSSQSGHNTVSWYQQALGQGPQFIFQYYREEENGRGNFPPRFSGLQFPNYSSELNVNALELDDSALYLCASTPAGTDQTGELFFGEGSRLTVL.